This TCR beta chain originates from a study of spatial heterogeneity in lung cancer (dated by TCRdb to about 2019). For context, the study as a whole: Donors were some 67 patients with early-stage, untreated non-small cell lung cancer from the lung TRACERx cohort. Follow-up PBMC samples were sequenced whenever available, with a median time to follow-up of about 24 months after resection. Beta-chain transcripts were consistently detected in greater numbers than alpha-chain transcripts, which likely reflected higher beta-chain transcript abundance. Both alpha and beta chains were TCR-sequenced in samples taken at surgery, namely 220 tumor regions, around 70 matched nontumor lung samples and 50 to 60 PBMC samples. In non-small cell lung cancer, the study made a quantitative comparison of TCR alpha and beta repertoires among multiple tumor regions, matched nontumor lung and blood. In the raw uncorrected reads, each unique combination of TCR and UMI appeared on average more than ten times. The study linked features of the TCR repertoire to counts of nonsynonymous mutations, which were determined by whole-exome sequencing of tumor tissue.

The sample's time point label, decoded: blood at routine non-recurrence follow-up after resection. Whole RNA extracted from tumor and nontumor lung tissue, or from cryopreserved PBMC samples, was used for TCR sequencing without cell sorting. Only patients with enough RNA available from two or more tumor regions were chosen for TCR sequencing. The full study reports these points: Ubiquitous expanded tumor TCRs were found in blood more often at tumor resection than at routine follow-up. Confirming at a functional level the hypothesis that regional TCRs recognize regional mutations was considered to require additional single-cell paired TCR alpha and beta sequencing. Comparisons of baseline and follow-up blood repertoires included only around 15 patients.

The library relied on 5' RACE. TCRdb shows the sequencer as NextSeq 500. The TCR library protocol attached a unique molecular identifier to each TCR cDNA molecule to allow correction of PCR and sequencing errors. Processing in the source paper ran as follows. Decombinator tools were used for TCR identification, UMI-based error correction and CDR3 extraction. Expanded TCRs were defined as those above a frequency of 2 per 1,000, corresponding to the top 1% of the tumor frequency distribution. Renyi diversity was computed with the R vegan package after each repertoire had been subsampled 100 times to 5,000 TCRs. CDR3 similarity networks were built from amino acid triplet string-kernel similarity, with CDR3s being connected when pairwise similarity was above 0.82. The raw public data were reprocessed by TCRdb itself: fastp quality trimming at Q25, MiXCR clonotype calling, in-frame beta chains only. Rows matching on CDR3 protein sequence are summarized as one entry with the most common DNA and genes. None of the V and J calls come from the authors' own analysis; TCRdb made them. In this sample the table shows some 43,000 distinct CDR3 sequences, over 9.5% of which occur a single time. Together, the top ten hold approximately 17% of the sample.

This clonotype was counted at least ten times. Its antigen remains unidentified. The sample holds no much larger clone one base away, and base qualities are not on file. The CDR3 contains 14 residues, cysteine and phenylalanine counted. Only the CDR3 part of the read is kept: 42 bases, read in frame from the first base. The junction shows trimming of 2 bases on V and 9 bases on J, plus 14 bases between the germline ends. The CDR1 and CDR2 encoded by the germline V gene are MDHEN and SYDVKM. Here the sequenced sample was PBMCs, taken at follow-up. The TCR comes from a female donor with early-stage non-small cell lung cancer. Here the chain combines TRBV28 and TRBJ2-1, with a weak D call of TRBD2 (6 bases match). The DNA reads TGTGCCAGCAGTTTAGGTTCCTCGGGAGTTGAGCAGTTCTTC. This codes for CASSLGSSGVEQFF.